This TCR beta chain was identified during a study of blood T cell repertoires in COVID-19. Study details: Sample material is recorded as cDNA or gDNA derived from T cells, B-cell-depleted T cells, or PBMCs.

Cohort allocation depended upon clinical history that participants reported. Within 2 weeks before study entry, exposed participants met a COVID-19 case. The authors' processing: Reference gene primer amplification in the assay estimated nucleated cell counts. Measured with immunoSEQ multiplex PCR; TCRdb has only the in-frame clones, and not every one. D and trimming come from the DNA, and the V and J calls and clone size come from that table. The repertoire includes 350,000 to 450,000 clones, just over 90% of them detected once, and about 0.78% sits in the top ten. The germline V gene has CDR1 MGHDK and CDR2 SYGVNS. This CDR3 contains 12 residues. The V segment lost 3 bases and the J segment 8 bases; nucleotides outside the gene matches: 3.

The receptor was derived from a woman between 40 and 55 years old who had been exposed to COVID-19. The J gene is TRBJ1-2, the V gene TRBV25-1; 7 nucleotides line up with TRBD1. Sample: PBMCs or T cells enriched from blood (not recorded which). The CDR3 protein is CASSETGFGYTF. The CDR3 nucleotides are TGTGCCAGCAGTGAGACAGGGTTCGGCTACACCTTC.